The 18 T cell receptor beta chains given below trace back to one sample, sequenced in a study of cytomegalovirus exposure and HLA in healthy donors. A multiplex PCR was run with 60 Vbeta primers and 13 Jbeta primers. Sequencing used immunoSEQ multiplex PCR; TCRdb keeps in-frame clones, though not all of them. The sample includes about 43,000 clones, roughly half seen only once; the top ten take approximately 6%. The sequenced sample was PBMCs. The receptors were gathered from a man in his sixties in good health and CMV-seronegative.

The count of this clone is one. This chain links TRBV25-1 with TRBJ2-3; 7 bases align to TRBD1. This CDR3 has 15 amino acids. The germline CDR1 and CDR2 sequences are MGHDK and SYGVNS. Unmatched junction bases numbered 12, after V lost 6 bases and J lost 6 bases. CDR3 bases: TGTGCCAGCAGCCACCTCAGGGGGACCACGGATACGCAGTATTTT. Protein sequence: CASSHLRGTTDTQYF.

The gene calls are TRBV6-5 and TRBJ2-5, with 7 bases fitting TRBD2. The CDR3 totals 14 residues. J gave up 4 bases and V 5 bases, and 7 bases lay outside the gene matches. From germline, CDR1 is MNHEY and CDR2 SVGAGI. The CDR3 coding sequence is TGTGCCAGCAGTCCCCTAGCGGAAGGAGAGACCCAGTACTTC. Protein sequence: CASSPLAEGETQYF.

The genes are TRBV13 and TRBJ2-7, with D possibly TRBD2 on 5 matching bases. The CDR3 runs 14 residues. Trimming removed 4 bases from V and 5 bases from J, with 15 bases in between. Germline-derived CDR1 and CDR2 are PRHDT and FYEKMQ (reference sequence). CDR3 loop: CASSWIRGRNEQYF. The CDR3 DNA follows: TGTGCCAGCAGCTGGATCCGGGGAAGGAACGAGCAGTACTTC. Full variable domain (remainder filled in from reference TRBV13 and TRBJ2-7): AAGVIQSPRHLIKEKRETATLKCYPIPRHDTVYWYQQGPGQDPQFLISFYEKMQSDKGSIPDRFSAQQFSDYHSELNMSSLELGDSALYFCASSWIRGRNEQYFGPGTRLTVT.

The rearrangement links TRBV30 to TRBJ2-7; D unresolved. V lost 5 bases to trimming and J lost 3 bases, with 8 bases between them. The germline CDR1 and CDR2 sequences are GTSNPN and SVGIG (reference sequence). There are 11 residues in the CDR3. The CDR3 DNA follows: TGTGCCTGGGCCTATTTCTACGAGCAGTACTTC. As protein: CAWAYFYEQYF.

CDR3 in DNA: TGTGCCAGCAGCGCGACAGGGGCCGAGACCCAGTACTTC. Translating gives CASSATGAETQYF. This chain links TRBV11-2 with TRBJ2-5; 8 nucleotides match TRBD1. Unmatched junction bases numbered 4, after V lost 5 bases and J lost 5 bases. Germline values: CDR1 SGHAT, CDR2 FQNNGV. The CDR3 covers 13 residues.

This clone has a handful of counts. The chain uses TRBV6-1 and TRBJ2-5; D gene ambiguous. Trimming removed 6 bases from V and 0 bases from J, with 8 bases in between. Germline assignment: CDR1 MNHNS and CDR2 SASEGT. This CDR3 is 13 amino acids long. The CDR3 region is CASSRQYQETQYF. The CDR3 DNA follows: TGTGCCAGCAGCCGCCAGTACCAAGAGACCCAGTACTTC.

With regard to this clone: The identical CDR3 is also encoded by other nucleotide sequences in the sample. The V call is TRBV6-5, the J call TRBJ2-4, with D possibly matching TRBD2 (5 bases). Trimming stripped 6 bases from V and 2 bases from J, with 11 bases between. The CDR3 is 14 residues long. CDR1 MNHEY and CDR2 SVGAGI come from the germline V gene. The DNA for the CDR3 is TGTGCCAGCAGCGCTGCGGGTACCAAAAACATTCAGTACTTC. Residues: CASSAAGTKNIQYF.

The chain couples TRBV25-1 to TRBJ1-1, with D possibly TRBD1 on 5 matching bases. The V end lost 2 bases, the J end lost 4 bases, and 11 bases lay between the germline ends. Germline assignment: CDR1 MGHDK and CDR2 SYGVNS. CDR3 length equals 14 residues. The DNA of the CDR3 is TGTGCCAGCAGTGAAGGACACCAGGGCACTGAAGCTTTCTTT. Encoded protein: CASSEGHQGTEAFF.

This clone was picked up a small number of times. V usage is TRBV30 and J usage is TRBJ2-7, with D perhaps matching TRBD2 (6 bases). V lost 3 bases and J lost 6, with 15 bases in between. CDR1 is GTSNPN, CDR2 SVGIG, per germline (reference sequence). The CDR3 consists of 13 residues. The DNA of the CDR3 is TGTGCCTGGAGACAGGTGCCGGGGGTCGAGCAGTACTTC. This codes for CAWRQVPGVEQYF.

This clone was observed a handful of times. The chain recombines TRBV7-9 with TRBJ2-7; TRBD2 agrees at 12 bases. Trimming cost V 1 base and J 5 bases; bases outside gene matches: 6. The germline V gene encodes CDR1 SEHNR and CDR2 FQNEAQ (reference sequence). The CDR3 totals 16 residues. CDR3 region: CASSLGRTSGDDEQYF. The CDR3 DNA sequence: TGTGCCAGCAGCTTAGGGAGGACTAGCGGGGACGACGAGCAGTACTTC. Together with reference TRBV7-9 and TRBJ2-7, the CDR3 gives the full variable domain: DTGVSQNPRHKITKRGQNVTFRCDPISEHNRLYWYRQTLGQGPEFLTYFQNEAQLEKSRLLSDRFSAERPKGSFSTLEIQRTEQGDSAMYLCASSLGRTSGDDEQYFGPGTRLTVT.

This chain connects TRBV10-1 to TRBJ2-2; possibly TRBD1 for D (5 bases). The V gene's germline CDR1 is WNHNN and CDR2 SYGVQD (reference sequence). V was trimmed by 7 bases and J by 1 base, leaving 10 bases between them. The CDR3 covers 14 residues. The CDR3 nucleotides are TGCGCCAGCAAAACAGACAGGAACACCGGGGAGCTGTTTTTT. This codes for CASKTDRNTGELFF.

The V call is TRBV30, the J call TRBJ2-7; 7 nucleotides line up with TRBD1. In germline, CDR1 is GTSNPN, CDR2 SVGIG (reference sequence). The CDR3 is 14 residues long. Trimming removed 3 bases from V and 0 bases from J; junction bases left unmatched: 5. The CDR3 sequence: CAWRIRGTSYEQYF. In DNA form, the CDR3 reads TGTGCCTGGAGGATCAGGGGGACCTCCTACGAGCAGTACTTC.

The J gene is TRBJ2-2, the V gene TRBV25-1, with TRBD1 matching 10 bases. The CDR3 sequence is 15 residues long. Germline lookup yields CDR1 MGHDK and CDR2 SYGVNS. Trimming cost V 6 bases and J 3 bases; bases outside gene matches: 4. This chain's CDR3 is CASREDRGYTGELFF. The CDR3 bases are TGTGCCAGCAGGGAGGACAGGGGGTACACCGGGGAGCTGTTTTTT.

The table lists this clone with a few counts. CDR3 residues: CASSLARQGTYNEQFF. CDR3 DNA sequence: TGTGCCAGCAGCTTGGCTCGACAGGGAACCTACAATGAGCAGTTCTTC. The chain links TRBV5-6 to TRBJ2-1; 7 nucleotides match TRBD1. CDR3 size: 16 residues. V shed 0 bases and J 2 bases; nucleotides not matched to a gene: 5. Germline V gene lookup returns CDR1 SGHDT and CDR2 YYEEEE.

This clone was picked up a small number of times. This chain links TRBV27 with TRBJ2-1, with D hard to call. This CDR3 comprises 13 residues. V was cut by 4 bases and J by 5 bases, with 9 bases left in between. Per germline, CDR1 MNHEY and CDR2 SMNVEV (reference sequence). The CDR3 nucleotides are TGTGCCAGCAGTTGGGCCTCTGACAATGAGCAGTTCTTC. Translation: CASSWASDNEQFF.

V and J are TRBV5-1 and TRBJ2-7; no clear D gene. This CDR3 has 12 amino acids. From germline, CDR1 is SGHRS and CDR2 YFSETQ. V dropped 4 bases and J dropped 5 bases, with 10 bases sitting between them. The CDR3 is CASSLMGHEQYF. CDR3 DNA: TGCGCCAGCAGCCTGATGGGCCACGAGCAGTACTTC.

The CDR3 region is CASSQDHGRASEQFF. The CDR3 DNA is TGCGCCAGCAGCCAAGATCACGGGAGGGCGAGTGAGCAGTTCTTC. The chain carries TRBV4-3 and TRBJ2-1; 8 bases map to TRBD2. The J segment lost 9 bases and the V segment lost 0 bases, leaving 7 bases of the junction unmatched. The germline gives CDR1 LGHNA, CDR2 YSLEER. The CDR3 spans 15 residues.

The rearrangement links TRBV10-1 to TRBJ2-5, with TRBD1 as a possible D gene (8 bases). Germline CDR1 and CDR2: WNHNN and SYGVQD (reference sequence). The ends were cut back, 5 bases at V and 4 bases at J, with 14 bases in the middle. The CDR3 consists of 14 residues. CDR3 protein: CASSKTGEGETQYF. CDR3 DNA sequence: TGCGCCAGCAGTAAGACAGGGGAGGGAGAGACCCAGTACTTC.